The rows below give T cell receptor beta chains drawn from one sample of a study of CD8 T cells in ankylosing spondylitis. TCRdb itself ran the 5' RACE reads through MiXCR, one entry per CDR3 protein. Counted here are more than 150,000 distinct CDR3 sequences, about 13% occurring once; the ten biggest clones make up about 15%. The material sequenced was blood, either unsorted or a sorted T cell fraction (not recorded which). The receptors stem from a male donor with ankylosing spondylitis or in good health (not recorded which). The conserved cysteine and the conserved F or W are not part of the CDR3 here. Expanded clones get a size class; other rows say once, few or many, or leave the size out.

V	J	size	CDR3
TRBV7-6	TRBJ2-7	few	ASSSWDAYEQY
TRBV30	TRBJ2-5	.	ALGLAGGGETQY
TRBV7-9	TRBJ1-1	many	ASSNPNTEAF
TRBV4-1	TRBJ2-7	.	ASSQDGSGVSYEQY
TRBV20-1	TRBJ2-1	few	SARKGSDNEQF
TRBV4-1	TRBJ2-5	.	ASSQAGGITETQY
TRBV2	TRBJ1-2	.	ANPREESVYGYT
TRBV12-3/TRBV12-4	TRBJ2-2	few	ASSFLTGELF
TRBV5-5	TRBJ2-1	.	ASEQSSYNEQF
TRBV7-8	TRBJ2-4	.	ASSPESVAKNIQY
TRBV30	TRBJ2-2	few	AWTGGANTGELF
TRBV5-6	TRBJ2-1	many	ASSTDLEQF
TRBV7-6	TRBJ2-3	.	ASTLELGDTQY
TRBV9	TRBJ1-1	many	ASSGVGTEAF
TRBV5-1	TRBJ2-1	.	ASSMDRYNEQF
TRBV7-9	TRBJ2-7	few	ASSFPPLGYEQY
TRBV19	TRBJ2-7	.	ASSRGVTGTDEQY
TRBV9	TRBJ2-7	.	ASSETGLEQY
TRBV4-1	TRBJ1-6	few	ASSQAQQGNSPLH
TRBV12-3/TRBV12-4	TRBJ1-1	few	ASISTYEAF
TRBV23-1	TRBJ2-7	few	ASSQTPGGGTSSYEQY
TRBV4-1	TRBJ2-5	few	ASSQGIDQETQY
TRBV7-2	TRBJ2-7	few	ASSFMGSYEQY
TRBV29-1	TRBJ2-5	many	SVVALASTRETQY
TRBV5-1	TRBJ2-7	few	ASSPGNSAGVSYEQY
TRBV28	TRBJ2-7	.	ASTPSGTASYEQY
TRBV12-3/TRBV12-4	TRBJ1-1	.	ASSFGPHTEAF
TRBV7-9	TRBJ2-1	few	ASSGGIGHNEQF
TRBV7-9	TRBJ1-1	few	ASSGPDLEAF
TRBV4-1	TRBJ2-3	few	ASSQDGEGGGTDTQY
TRBV7-9	TRBJ2-7	.	ASSLIRGWNEQY
TRBV3-1	TRBJ2-1	few	ASSQDRRTGRGYEQF
TRBV5-1	TRBJ1-1	few	ASSLGMENTEAF
TRBV20-1	TRBJ2-5	few	SAPRGGGYWETQY
TRBV29-1	TRBJ1-3	few	SVAGGPALGNTIY
TRBV12-5	TRBJ1-2	.	ASGLPQANYGYT
TRBV6-1	TRBJ2-6	few	ATGLAGNGANVLT
TRBV29-1	TRBJ2-3	few	SGAGTSETDTQY
TRBV7-9	TRBJ2-3	.	ASSRRISTDTQY
TRBV27	TRBJ2-3	.	ASSSLAGRDTQY
TRBV7-6	TRBJ2-1	few	ASRNTLAGGDEQF
TRBV5-1	TRBJ1-2	.	ASSLEQGIHGYT
TRBV20-1	TRBJ2-2	.	SAPRQDSYTGELF
TRBV7-9	TRBJ2-5	many	ASSLVGQGQETQY
TRBV7-8	TRBJ2-3	.	ASSQARTDTQY